One sample yielded the 6 T cell receptor beta chains listed below, sequenced in a study of blood T cell repertoires in COVID-19. Only in-frame clones appear in the TCRdb table, and some are missing; sequencing was by immunoSEQ multiplex PCR. The data hold roughly 250,000 clones, with about 80% observed a single time. The sample was peripheral blood. Receptors originate from a woman of 80 years or more with acute or convalescent COVID-19.

The V gene is TRBV6-5, the J gene TRBJ1-1; 9 bases line up with TRBD1. The CDR3 has 15 amino acids. Per germline, CDR1 MNHEY and CDR2 SVGAGI. V shed 6 bases, J shed 6 bases, and the junction held 11 bases outside the gene matches. CDR3 in amino acids: CASRAGTGKISEAFF. Written as DNA, the CDR3 is TGTGCCAGCAGGGCCGGGACAGGGAAGATCTCTGAAGCTTTCTTT.

The V call is TRBV5-1, the J call TRBJ1-6; a weak D match, TRBD1 (6 bases). V was trimmed by 1 base and J by 7 bases, leaving 12 bases between them. The CDR3 contains 15 residues. Germline lookup yields CDR1 SGHRS and CDR2 YFSETQ. This CDR3 reads CASSLSGTKNSPLHF. The CDR3 bases are TGCGCCAGCAGCTTGTCCGGGACAAAGAATTCACCCCTCCACTTT.

This clone was found a few times. This chain links TRBV6-5 with TRBJ2-5; 7 bases are a match to TRBD1. Per germline, CDR1 MNHEY and CDR2 SVGAGI. The V segment lost 6 bases and the J segment 3 bases; nucleotides outside the gene matches: 7. The CDR3 loop spans 14 amino acids. CDR3 nucleotide sequence: TGTGCCAGCAGCCCCGGACAGGCGAAAGAGACCCAGTACTTC. Protein: CASSPGQAKETQYF.

This chain joins TRBV7-6 and TRBJ2-3; the match to TRBD2 covers 16 bases. With 5 bases clipped from V and 4 bases from J, the junction kept 6 bases outside the gene matches. CDR1 and CDR2 from the germline V gene are SGHVS and FNYEAQ. CDR3 size: 17 residues. The CDR3 reads CASSPGLAGGLPDTQYF. The CDR3, as DNA: TGTGCCAGCAGCCCGGGACTAGCGGGGGGGCTGCCAGATACGCAGTATTTT.

The chain employs TRBV4-1 and TRBJ2-3, with 11 bases fitting TRBD2. V lost 4 bases to trimming and J lost 2 bases; unmatched junction nucleotides: 11. CDR1 MGHRA and CDR2 YSYEKL come from the germline V gene. The CDR3 consists of 18 residues. CDR3 nucleotides: TGCGCCAGCAGCCCCCTTGGGGGACTAGCGGCGCACACAGATACGCAGTATTTT. This translates into CASSPLGGLAAHTDTQYF.

The gene calls are TRBV6-5 and TRBJ1-5, with D perhaps matching TRBD1 (5 bases). The CDR3 loop spans 14 amino acids. The V end was cut by 0 bases, the J end by 3 bases, with 6 bases between. Germline CDR1 is MNHEY and CDR2 is SVGAGI. The DNA for the CDR3 is TGTGCCAGCAGTTACTCCAGGGCCAATCAGCCCCAGCATTTT. It specifies CASSYSRANQPQHF.